The 27 T cell receptor beta chains reported below all come from one sample, sequenced in a study of T cell changes during pregnancy in multiple sclerosis. The protocol was immunoSEQ multiplex PCR, while the TCRdb copy is restricted to in-frame clones and leaves out a portion. The sample lists 74,000 or so clones; around 90% were seen once. The sequences come from CD4+ T cells from peripheral blood mononuclear cells, collected before pregnancy. These receptors were collected from a female donor with multiple sclerosis, enrolled in a pregnancy study.

The chain carries TRBV5-4 and TRBJ1-2; D might be TRBD1 (5 bases). The CDR3 covers 13 residues. The V end lost 0 bases, the J end lost 2 bases, and 5 bases lay between the germline ends. Germline V gene lookup returns CDR1 SGHNT and CDR2 YYREEE (reference sequence). CDR3 amino acids: CASSLAGNYGYTF. In DNA form, the CDR3 reads TGTGCCAGCAGCTTGGCAGGGAACTATGGCTACACCTTC.

The chain recombines TRBV2 with TRBJ1-2; possible D gene TRBD1, 6 bases. Germline V gene data show CDR1 as SNHLY and CDR2 as FYNNEI. V was trimmed by 6 bases and J by 4 bases, leaving 12 bases between them. This CDR3 has 13 amino acids. This chain's CDR3 is CASRGGASYGYTF. DNA for the CDR3: TGTGCCAGCAGGGGGGGGGCGAGCTATGGCTACACCTTC.

The chain links TRBV28 to TRBJ1-1, with D unresolved. V gave up 5 bases and J gave up 10 bases, with 17 bases separating them. This CDR3 region has 13 residues. Germline values: CDR1 MDHEN, CDR2 SYDVKM. The CDR3: CASSTPGRVGAFF. The CDR3 DNA reads TGTGCCAGCAGTACCCCTGGGAGGGTCGGAGCTTTCTTT. Together with reference TRBV28 and TRBJ1-1, the CDR3 gives the full variable domain: DVKVTQSSRYLVKRTGEKVFLECVQDMDHENMFWYRQDPGLGLRLIYFSYDVKMKEKGDIPEGYSVSREKKERFSLILESASTNQTSMYLCASSTPGRVGAFFGQGTRLTVV.

V gene TRBV9 combines with J gene TRBJ2-2; no definite D call. Trimming removed 0 bases from V and 2 bases from J, with 8 bases in between. Germline CDR1 SGDLS, CDR2 YYNGEE. The CDR3 runs to 15 residues. This CDR3 is CASSVVDTNTGELFF. CDR3 sequence (DNA): TGTGCCAGCAGCGTAGTAGATACCAACACCGGGGAGCTGTTTTTT.

V usage is TRBV7-2 and J usage is TRBJ2-1, with a tentative D call TRBD2 (5 bases). CDR1 and CDR2 (germline): SGHTA, FQGNSA. Trimming pared 5 bases from V and 6 bases from J, leaving 8 bases between. The CDR3 sequence is 12 residues long. The CDR3 DNA is TGTGCCAGCAGCCCTAGCTTCAATGAGCAGTTCTTC. It specifies CASSPSFNEQFF.

The chain joins TRBV7-2 to TRBJ1-4; tentatively, D is TRBD1 (6 bases). The CDR3 spans 15 residues. The germline V and J ends were trimmed by 5 bases and 4 bases, with 14 bases remaining between them. Germline CDR1 reads SGHTA; CDR2 reads FQGNSA. CDR3 loop: CASSPTGLGNEKLFF. CDR3 DNA sequence: TGTGCCAGCAGCCCAACAGGGCTGGGTAATGAAAAACTGTTTTTT. Looking up the rest from reference TRBV7-2 and TRBJ1-4 gives the full variable domain: GAGVSQSPSNKVTEKGKDVELRCDPISGHTALYWYRQSLGQGLEFLIYFQGNSAPDKSGLPSDRFSAERTGGSVSTLTIQRTQQEDSAVYLCASSPTGLGNEKLFFGSGTQLSVL.

The chain carries TRBV9 and TRBJ2-1; 9 bases fit TRBD2. The V segment lost 4 bases and the J segment 1 base; nucleotides outside the gene matches: 12. The CDR3 totals 18 residues. Germline V gene lookup returns CDR1 SGDLS and CDR2 YYNGEE. The CDR3 coding sequence is TGTGCCAGCAGCCCGAGGCACGGCGGGAGGGAGTCCTACAATGAGCAGTTCTTC. Protein sequence: CASSPRHGGRESYNEQFF.

The V gene is TRBV28, the J gene TRBJ1-5, with a possible D match to TRBD1 (6 bases). V was cut by 1 base and J by 3 bases, with 19 bases left in between. The CDR3 spans 18 residues. The V gene's germline CDR1 is MDHEN and CDR2 SYDVKM. The CDR3 region has the DNA TGTGCCAGCAGTTTATCATCCAGACAGGAGCGCCTCAATCAGCCCCAGCATTTT. Amino acid sequence: CASSLSSRQERLNQPQHF.

The rearrangement joins TRBV2 to TRBJ1-2, with 7 positions matching TRBD1. J gave up 4 bases and V 6 bases, and 2 bases lay outside the gene matches. Germline-derived CDR1 and CDR2 are SNHLY and FYNNEI. The CDR3 has 12 amino acids. The CDR3 protein is CASSRDSYGYTF. DNA of the CDR3: TGTGCCAGCAGCCGGGACAGCTATGGCTACACCTTC.

The rearrangement uses TRBV5-1 and TRBJ2-1, with 12 nucleotides matching TRBD2. CDR1 SGHRS and CDR2 YFSETQ come from the germline V gene. V dropped 2 bases and J dropped 7; count of bases not matched to a gene: 7. The CDR3 is 16 residues long. The CDR3 protein is CASSFQLAGGPNEQFF. As DNA, the CDR3 is TGCGCCAGCAGCTTCCAACTAGCGGGAGGTCCTAATGAGCAGTTCTTC. The entire variable domain, with the rest obtained from reference TRBV5-1 and TRBJ2-1, is as follows: KAGVTQTPRYLIKTRGQQVTLSCSPISGHRSVSWYQQTPGQGLQFLFEYFSETQRNKGNFPGRFSGRQFSNSRSEMNVSTLELGDSALYLCASSFQLAGGPNEQFFGPGTRLTVL.

The rearrangement links TRBV6-1 to TRBJ2-2; D may be TRBD2 (5 bases). Germline CDR1 MNHNS, CDR2 SASEGT. Trimming removed 8 bases from V and 4 bases from J, with 14 bases in between. The CDR3 runs 14 residues. The CDR3 bases are TGTGCCAGCGGAACACTAGTATCCACCGGGGAGCTGTTTTTT. This translates into CASGTLVSTGELFF.

The J gene is TRBJ1-3, the V gene TRBV5-1; maybe TRBD1 (6 bases). The V end lost 4 bases, the J end lost 4 bases, and 21 bases lay between the germline ends. The germline V gene encodes CDR1 SGHRS and CDR2 YFSETQ. The CDR3 spans 17 residues. In nucleotides, the CDR3 is TGCGCCAGCAGCCCAACGGGACCAGGGGTCTCCGGAAACACCATATATTTT. Its protein product is CASSPTGPGVSGNTIYF.

The V gene is TRBV28, the J gene TRBJ2-3, with D perhaps matching TRBD2 (5 bases). This CDR3 has 15 amino acids. Germline V gene lookup returns CDR1 MDHEN and CDR2 SYDVKM. The V gene lost 8 bases and the J gene lost 0 bases, with 15 bases spanning the gap. In nucleotides, the CDR3 is TGTGCCAGCTCCCAAGCGAGCGGCAGCACAGATACGCAGTATTTT. Translated, it gives CASSQASGSTDTQYF.

The V gene is TRBV6-1, the J gene TRBJ1-2; D possibly corresponds to TRBD1 (5 bases). V lost 8 bases and J 6 bases, leaving 16 bases between the germline ends. This CDR3 is 13 amino acids long. The V gene's germline CDR1 is MNHNS and CDR2 SASEGT. CDR3 in amino acids: CASEQVTYDGYTF. CDR3 sequence (DNA): TGTGCCAGCGAACAGGTGACGTACGATGGCTACACCTTC.

The chain joins TRBV9 to TRBJ1-1, with 8 bases fitting TRBD1. CDR3 length: 16 residues. The trim removed 4 bases at V and 4 bases at J, leaving 12 bases unmatched. Germline V lookup: CDR1 SGDLS, CDR2 YYNGEE. The CDR3 reads CASSRRGDRLATEAFF. The CDR3 nucleotides read TGTGCCAGCAGCCGAAGAGGGGACAGGTTGGCCACTGAAGCTTTCTTT.

The chain uses TRBV29-1 and TRBJ1-1; D gene unclear. Germline V gene lookup returns CDR1 SQVTM and CDR2 ANQGSEA. The CDR3 runs to 13 residues. The CDR3 DNA reads as TGCATCGTACTCCGCAAATTGAACACTGAAGCTTTCTTT. Translating it yields CIVLRKLNTEAFF. The full variable domain, its missing parts supplied by reference TRBV29-1 and TRBJ1-1, is SAVISQKPSRDICQRGTSLTIQCQVDSQVTMMFWYRQQPGQSLTLIATANQGSEATYESGFVIDKFPISRPNLTFSTLTVSNMSPEDSSIYLCIVLRKLNTEAFFGQGTRLTVV.

This chain joins TRBV9 and TRBJ1-1; D is unresolved. CDR3 size: 14 residues. V was clipped by 4 bases and J by 3 bases, with 13 bases between them. Germline V gene lookup returns CDR1 SGDLS and CDR2 YYNGEE. DNA for the CDR3: TGTGCCAGCAGCCCGGGAATTTCGGACACTGAAGCTTTCTTT. It specifies CASSPGISDTEAFF.

CDR3 sequence: CASSRERSTGELFF. DNA of the CDR3: TGTGCCAGCAGCCGGGAGCGGTCCACCGGGGAGCTGTTTTTT. The gene calls are TRBV11-2 and TRBJ2-2; weak D call: TRBD2 (6 bases). The germline V and J ends were trimmed by 5 bases and 4 bases, with 11 bases remaining between them. CDR3 length: 14 residues. Germline CDR1 SGHAT, CDR2 FQNNGV.

The sample holds a few counts of this clone. This chain joins TRBV29-1 and TRBJ2-3; a weak D match, TRBD2 (5 bases). Germline CDR1 and CDR2: SQVTM and ANQGSEA. The CDR3 runs to 12 residues. With 4 bases removed from V and 6 bases from J, the gap between germline ends came to 11 bases. This CDR3 is CSVVQSGDTQYF. The CDR3 DNA reads as TGCAGCGTTGTACAGTCGGGGGATACGCAGTATTTT.

The chain links TRBV7-8 to TRBJ1-1; D ambiguous. Germline assignment: CDR1 SGHVS and CDR2 FQNEAQ. V gave up 2 bases and J gave up 2 bases, with 6 bases separating them. This CDR3 has 13 amino acids. CDR3 residues: CASSLTINTEAFF. The CDR3 region has the DNA TGTGCCAGCAGCTTAACTATCAACACTGAAGCTTTCTTT.

V and J are TRBV19 and TRBJ2-7, with 11 bases fitting TRBD2. The V and J ends lost 3 bases and 7 bases, in that order; junction bases with no gene match: 8. Per the germline V gene, CDR1 is LNHDA and CDR2 is SQIVND (reference sequence). The CDR3 is 15 residues long. CDR3 nucleotides: TGTGCCAGTAGTATTTTAGCGGGAGGGCCCGGGGAGCAGTACTTC. Amino acids: CASSILAGGPGEQYF.

The chain has TRBV5-1 and TRBJ1-5, with a weak D call TRBD1 (5 bases). Trimming cost V 0 bases and J 5 bases, with 9 bases left between them. This CDR3 is 14 amino acids long. Germline V gives CDR1 SGHRS, CDR2 YFSETQ. The CDR3 spells CASSLEGPHQPQHF. In DNA, the CDR3 is TGCGCCAGCAGCTTGGAGGGGCCTCATCAGCCCCAGCATTTT.

The chain carries TRBV27 and TRBJ2-6, with 7 bases lining up with TRBD1. The CDR3 length is 17 residues. The J segment lost 0 bases and the V segment lost 3 bases, leaving 5 bases of the junction unmatched. CDR1 MNHEY and CDR2 SMNVEV come from the germline V gene (reference sequence). The CDR3 protein is CASSFVGQDSGANVLTF. The CDR3 DNA is TGTGCCAGCAGTTTCGTCGGACAGGACTCTGGGGCCAACGTCCTGACTTTC.

The chain uses TRBV19 and TRBJ2-5; 7 bases are a match to TRBD1. The CDR3 covers 13 residues. V lost 7 bases and J lost 9; bases outside the gene matches: 11. Germline V gives CDR1 LNHDA, CDR2 SQIVND (reference sequence). The CDR3 bases are TGTGCCAGTACAAGGGGCAGGGGGAGTCCCCAGTACTTC. It specifies CASTRGRGSPQYF. The complete variable domain, with remaining parts taken from reference TRBV19 and TRBJ2-5, reads DGGITQSPKYLFRKEGQNVTLSCEQNLNHDAMYWYRQDPGQGLRLIYYSQIVNDFQKGDIAEGYSVSREKKESFPLTVTSAQKNPTAFYLCASTRGRGSPQYFGPGTRLLVL.

The V and J genes are TRBV10-3 and TRBJ1-1, with D maybe TRBD1 (6 bases). From germline, CDR1 is ENHRY and CDR2 SYGVKD. This CDR3 contains 14 residues. V lost 7 bases to trimming and J lost 3 bases, with 15 bases between them. The CDR3 nucleotides read TGTGCCATCACCCGGGGGGGCCCAGACACTGAAGCTTTCTTT. Translated, it gives CAITRGGPDTEAFF.

V usage is TRBV29-1 and J usage is TRBJ2-5, with TRBD2 matching 12 bases. The CDR3 runs 15 residues. Germline CDR1 and CDR2: SQVTM and ANQGSEA. The V and J ends lost 3 bases and 5 bases, in that order; junction bases with no gene match: 7. DNA of the CDR3: TGCAGCGTTGATGGACTAGCGGGGCCCAGGGAGACCCAGTACTTC. Translated, it gives CSVDGLAGPRETQYF.

The V gene is TRBV15, the J gene TRBJ1-5; TRBD1 might be the D (6 bases). The CDR3 loop spans 14 amino acids. The ends were cut back, 9 bases at V and 4 bases at J, with 16 bases in the middle. CDR1 is LNHNV, CDR2 YYDKDF, per germline (reference sequence). CDR3 sequence: CATGNRDKNQPQHF. Here the CDR3 DNA reads TGTGCCACGGGGAACCGGGACAAGAATCAGCCCCAGCATTTT.